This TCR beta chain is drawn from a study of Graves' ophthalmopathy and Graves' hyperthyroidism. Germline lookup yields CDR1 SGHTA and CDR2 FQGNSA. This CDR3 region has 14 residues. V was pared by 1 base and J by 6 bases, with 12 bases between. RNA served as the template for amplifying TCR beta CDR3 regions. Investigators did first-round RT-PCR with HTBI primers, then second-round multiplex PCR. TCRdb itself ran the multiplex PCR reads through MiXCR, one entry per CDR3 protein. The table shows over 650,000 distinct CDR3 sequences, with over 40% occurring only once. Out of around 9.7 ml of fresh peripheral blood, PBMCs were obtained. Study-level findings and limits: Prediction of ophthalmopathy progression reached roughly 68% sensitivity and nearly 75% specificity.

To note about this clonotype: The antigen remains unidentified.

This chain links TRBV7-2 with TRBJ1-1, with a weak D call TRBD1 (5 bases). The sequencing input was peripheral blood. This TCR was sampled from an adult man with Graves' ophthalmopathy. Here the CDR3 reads CASSLGAGKPEAFF. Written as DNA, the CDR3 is TGTGCCAGCAGCTTAGGTGCAGGGAAGCCTGAAGCTTTCTTT.